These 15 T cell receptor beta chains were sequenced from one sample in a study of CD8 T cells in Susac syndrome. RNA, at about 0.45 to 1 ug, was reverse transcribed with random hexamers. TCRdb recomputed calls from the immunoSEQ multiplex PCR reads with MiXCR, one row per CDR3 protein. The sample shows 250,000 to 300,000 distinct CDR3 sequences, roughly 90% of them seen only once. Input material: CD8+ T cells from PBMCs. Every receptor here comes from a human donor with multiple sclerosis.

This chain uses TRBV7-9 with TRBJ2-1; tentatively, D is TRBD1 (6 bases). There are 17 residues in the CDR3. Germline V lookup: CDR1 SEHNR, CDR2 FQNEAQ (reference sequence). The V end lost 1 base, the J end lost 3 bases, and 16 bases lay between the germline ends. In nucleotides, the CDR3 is TGTGCCAGCAGCTTAGAGGTCATAAGGGGGAGCTACAATGAGCAGTTCTTC. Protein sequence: CASSLEVIRGSYNEQFF.

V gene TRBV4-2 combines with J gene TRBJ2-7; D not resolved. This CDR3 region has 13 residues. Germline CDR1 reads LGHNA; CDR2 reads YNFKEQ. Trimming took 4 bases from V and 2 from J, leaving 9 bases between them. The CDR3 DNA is TGTGCCAGCAGCCCTGCTTTCCCCTACGAGCAGTACTTC. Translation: CASSPAFPYEQYF.

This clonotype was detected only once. The CDR3 region has the DNA TGCAGCGTTGAATATAGCGGGGGCCCAACCGGGGAGCTGTTTTTT. This codes for CSVEYSGGPTGELFF. This chain links TRBV29-1 with TRBJ2-2; 9 nucleotides agree with TRBD2. CDR3 length: 15 residues. CDR1 is SQVTM and CDR2 is ANQGSEA in the germline V gene. J was trimmed by 5 bases and V by 2 bases; bases with no gene match: 6.

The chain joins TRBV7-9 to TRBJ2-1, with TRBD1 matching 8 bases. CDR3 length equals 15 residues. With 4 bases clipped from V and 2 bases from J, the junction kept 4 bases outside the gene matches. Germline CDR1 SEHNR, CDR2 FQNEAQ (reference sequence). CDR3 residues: CASSSLQGAYNEQFF. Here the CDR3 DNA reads TGTGCCAGCAGCTCGCTACAGGGGGCCTACAATGAGCAGTTCTTC. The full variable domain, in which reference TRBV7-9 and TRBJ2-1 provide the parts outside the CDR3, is DTGVSQNPRHKITKRGQNVTFRCDPISEHNRLYWYRQTLGQGPEFLTYFQNEAQLEKSRLLSDRFSAERPKGSFSTLEIQRTEQGDSAMYLCASSSLQGAYNEQFFGPGTRLTVL.

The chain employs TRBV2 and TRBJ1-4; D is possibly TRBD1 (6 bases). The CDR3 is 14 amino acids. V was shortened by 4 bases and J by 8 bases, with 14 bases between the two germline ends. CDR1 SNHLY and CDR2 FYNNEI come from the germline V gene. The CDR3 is CASSGWTEIEKLFF. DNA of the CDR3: TGTGCCAGCAGTGGGTGGACAGAGATCGAAAAACTGTTTTTT.

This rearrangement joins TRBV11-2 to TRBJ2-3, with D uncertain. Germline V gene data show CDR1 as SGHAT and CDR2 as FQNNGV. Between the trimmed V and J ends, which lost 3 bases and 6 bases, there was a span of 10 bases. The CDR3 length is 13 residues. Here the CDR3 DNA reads TGTGCCAGCAGCTTTTCTTCCGGGGATACGCAGTATTTT. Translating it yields CASSFSSGDTQYF.

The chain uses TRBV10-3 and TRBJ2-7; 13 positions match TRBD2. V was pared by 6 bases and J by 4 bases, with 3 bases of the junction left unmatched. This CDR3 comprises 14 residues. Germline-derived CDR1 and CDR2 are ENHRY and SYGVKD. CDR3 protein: CAIRGTSGIYEQYF. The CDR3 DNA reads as TGTGCCATCAGGGGGACTAGCGGGATTTACGAGCAGTACTTC.

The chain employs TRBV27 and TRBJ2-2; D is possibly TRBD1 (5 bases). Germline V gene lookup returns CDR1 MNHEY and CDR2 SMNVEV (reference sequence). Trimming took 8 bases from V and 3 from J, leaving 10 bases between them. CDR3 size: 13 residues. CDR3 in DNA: TGTGCCAGCCGTCAGGGATACACCGGGGAGCTGTTTTTT. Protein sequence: CASRQGYTGELFF.

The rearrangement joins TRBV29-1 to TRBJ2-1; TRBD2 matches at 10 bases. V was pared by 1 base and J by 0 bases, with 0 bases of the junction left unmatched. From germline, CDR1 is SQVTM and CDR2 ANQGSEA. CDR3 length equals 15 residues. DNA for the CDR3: TGCAGCGTTGAAGCTAGCGGGGGCTCCTACAATGAGCAGTTCTTC. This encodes CSVEASGGSYNEQFF.

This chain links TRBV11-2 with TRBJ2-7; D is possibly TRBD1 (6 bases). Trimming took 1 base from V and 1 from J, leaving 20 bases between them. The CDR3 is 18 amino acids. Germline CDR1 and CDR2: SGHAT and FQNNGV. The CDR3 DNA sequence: TGTGCCAGCAGCTTAGTAAATCATGGACAGCCAAAGTCCTACGAGCAGTACTTC. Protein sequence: CASSLVNHGQPKSYEQYF.

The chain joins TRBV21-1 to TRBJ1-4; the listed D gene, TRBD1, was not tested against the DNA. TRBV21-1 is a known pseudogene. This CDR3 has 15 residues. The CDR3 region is CASSYPDRVNEKLFF. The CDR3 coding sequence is TGTGCCAGCTCATATCCGGACAGGGTTAATGAAAAACTGTTTTTT.

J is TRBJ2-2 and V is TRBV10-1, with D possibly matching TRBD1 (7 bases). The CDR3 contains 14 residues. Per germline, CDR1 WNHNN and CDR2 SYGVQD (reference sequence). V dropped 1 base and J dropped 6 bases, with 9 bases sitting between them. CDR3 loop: CASSEWRGPGELFF. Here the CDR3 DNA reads TGCGCCAGCAGTGAGTGGAGGGGGCCCGGGGAGCTGTTTTTT.

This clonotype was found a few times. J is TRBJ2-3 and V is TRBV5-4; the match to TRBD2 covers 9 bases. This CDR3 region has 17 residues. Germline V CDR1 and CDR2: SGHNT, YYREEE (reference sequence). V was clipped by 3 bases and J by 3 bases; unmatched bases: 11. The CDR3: CASSSVIAGDGTDTQYF. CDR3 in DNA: TGTGCCAGCAGCTCGGTAATAGCGGGAGATGGTACAGATACGCAGTATTTT.

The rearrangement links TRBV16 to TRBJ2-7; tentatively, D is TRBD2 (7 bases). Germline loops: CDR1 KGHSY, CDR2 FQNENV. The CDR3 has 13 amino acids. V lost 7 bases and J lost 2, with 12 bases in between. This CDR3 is CASNTGRAYEQYF. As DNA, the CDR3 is TGTGCCAGCAACACAGGGAGGGCCTACGAGCAGTACTTC.

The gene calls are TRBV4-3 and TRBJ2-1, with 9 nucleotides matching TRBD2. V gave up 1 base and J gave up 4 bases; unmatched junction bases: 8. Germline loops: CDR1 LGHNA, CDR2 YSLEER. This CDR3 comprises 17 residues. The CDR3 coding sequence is TGCGCCAGCAGCCAAGCTCCCGCGGGGGGGGGTTACAATGAGCAGTTCTTC. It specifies CASSQAPAGGGYNEQFF.